This T cell receptor (beta chain) is from a study of cytomegalovirus exposure and HLA in healthy donors. Whole-study findings and limits: In a later analysis, TCR beta V- and J-gene trimming showed a link to a missense DCLRE1C variant. Later analysis reportedly placed an Asian-associated ancestry cluster below the roughly 600-donor mean in N-insertions. Sequencing had likely introduced a cluster of highly shared sequence variants as an artifact.

13 Jbeta primers and 60 Vbeta primers were used for the PCR. Generated by immunoSEQ multiplex PCR, the TCRdb table keeps only in-frame clones and is missing some. The sample shows 100,000 to 150,000 clones, roughly 83% of them seen only once. The ends lost 5 bases at V and 1 base at J; junction bases unmatched: 11. The CDR3 totals 17 residues. Per the germline V gene, CDR1 is SEHNR and CDR2 is FQNEAQ (reference sequence). Of note for this clone: Its antigen is still unknown.

The TCR comes from a man aged 40-49 years in good health and CMV-seronegative. The V call is TRBV7-9, the J call TRBJ1-1, with 9 bases matching TRBD1. The sequencing input was PBMCs. The CDR3 reads CASSHRDRVGQNTEAFF. The CDR3 nucleotides are TGTGCCAGCAGCCACCGGGACAGGGTGGGCCAGAACACTGAAGCTTTCTTT.